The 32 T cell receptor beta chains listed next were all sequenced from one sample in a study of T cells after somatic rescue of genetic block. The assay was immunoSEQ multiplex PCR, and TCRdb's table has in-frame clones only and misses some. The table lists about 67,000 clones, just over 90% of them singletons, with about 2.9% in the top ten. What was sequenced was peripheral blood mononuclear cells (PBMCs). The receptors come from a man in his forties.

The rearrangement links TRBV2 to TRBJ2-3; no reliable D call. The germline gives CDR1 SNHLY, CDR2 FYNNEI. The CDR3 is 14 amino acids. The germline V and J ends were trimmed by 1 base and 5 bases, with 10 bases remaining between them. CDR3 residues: CASSEESGVDTQYF. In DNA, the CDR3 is TGTGCCAGCAGTGAAGAATCTGGGGTAGATACGCAGTATTTT.

CDR3 sequence: CASSRTQRSSYEQYF. Written as DNA, the CDR3 is TGTGCCAGCAGTAGAACCCAGCGGAGCTCCTACGAGCAGTACTTC. This chain connects TRBV28 to TRBJ2-7, with D possibly TRBD2 on 5 matching bases. The CDR3 is 15 amino acids. V dropped 5 bases and J dropped 0 bases, with 14 bases sitting between them. From germline, CDR1 is MDHEN and CDR2 SYDVKM.

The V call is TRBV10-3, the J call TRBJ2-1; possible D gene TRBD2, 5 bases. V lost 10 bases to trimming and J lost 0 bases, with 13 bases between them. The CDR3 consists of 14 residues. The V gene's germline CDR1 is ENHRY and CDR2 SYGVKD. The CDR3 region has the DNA TGTGCCACCACAGCCGGGGACTCCTACAATGAGCAGTTCTTC. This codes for CATTAGDSYNEQFF.

The CDR3 sequence: CASRQVTGELFF. Written as DNA, the CDR3 is TGTGCCAGCCGACAGGTCACCGGGGAGCTGTTTTTT. The V call is TRBV18, the J call TRBJ2-2; possibly TRBD1 for D (6 bases). Germline V lookup: CDR1 KGHSH, CDR2 LQKENI. V dropped 8 bases and J dropped 4 bases, with 8 bases sitting between them. CDR3 size: 12 residues.

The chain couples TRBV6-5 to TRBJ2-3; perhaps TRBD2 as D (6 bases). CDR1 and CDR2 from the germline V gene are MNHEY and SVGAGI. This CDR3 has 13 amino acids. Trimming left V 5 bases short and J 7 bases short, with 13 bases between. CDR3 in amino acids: CASSPPGAYTQYF. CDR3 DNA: TGTGCCAGCAGTCCGCCGGGAGCCTATACGCAGTATTTT.

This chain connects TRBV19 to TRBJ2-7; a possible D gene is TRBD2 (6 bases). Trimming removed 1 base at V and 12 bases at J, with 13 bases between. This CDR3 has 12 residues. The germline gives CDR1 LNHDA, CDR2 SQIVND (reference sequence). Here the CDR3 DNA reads TGTGCCAGTAGTATAGTTGGCGGGAACCCGTACTTC. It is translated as CASSIVGGNPYF.

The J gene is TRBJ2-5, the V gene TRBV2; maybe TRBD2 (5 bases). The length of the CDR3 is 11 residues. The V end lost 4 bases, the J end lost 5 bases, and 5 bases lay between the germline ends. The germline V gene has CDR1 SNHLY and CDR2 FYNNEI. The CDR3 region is CASSGGETQYF. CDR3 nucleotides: TGTGCCAGCAGTGGAGGGGAGACCCAGTACTTC.

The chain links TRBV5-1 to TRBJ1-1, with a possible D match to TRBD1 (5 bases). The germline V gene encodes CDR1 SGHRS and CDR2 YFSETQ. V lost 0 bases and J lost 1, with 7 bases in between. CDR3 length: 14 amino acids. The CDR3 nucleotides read TGCGCCAGCAGCTTGGCCGGACAGAACACTGAAGCTTTCTTT. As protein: CASSLAGQNTEAFF.

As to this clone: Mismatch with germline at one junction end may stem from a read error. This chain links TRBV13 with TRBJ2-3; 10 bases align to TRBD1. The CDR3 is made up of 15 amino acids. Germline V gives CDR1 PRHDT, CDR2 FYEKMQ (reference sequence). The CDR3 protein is CAGSWDRGGTDTQYF. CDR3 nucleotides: TGTGCCGGCAGCTGGGACAGGGGAGGGACAGATACGCAGTATTTT.

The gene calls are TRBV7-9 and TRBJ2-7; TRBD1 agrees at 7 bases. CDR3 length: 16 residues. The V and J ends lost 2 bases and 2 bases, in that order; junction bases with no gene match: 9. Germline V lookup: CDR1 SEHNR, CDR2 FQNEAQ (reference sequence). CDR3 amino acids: CASSLTETGNPYEQYF. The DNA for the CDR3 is TGTGCCAGCAGCTTAACTGAGACAGGGAACCCCTACGAGCAGTACTTC.

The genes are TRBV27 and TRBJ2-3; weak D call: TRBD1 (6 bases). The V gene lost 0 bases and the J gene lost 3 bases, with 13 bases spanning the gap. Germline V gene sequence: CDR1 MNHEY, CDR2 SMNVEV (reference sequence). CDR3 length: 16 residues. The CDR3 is CASSLSGQGMTDTQYF. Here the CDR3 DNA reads TGTGCCAGCAGTTTATCTGGTCAGGGGATGACAGATACGCAGTATTTT.

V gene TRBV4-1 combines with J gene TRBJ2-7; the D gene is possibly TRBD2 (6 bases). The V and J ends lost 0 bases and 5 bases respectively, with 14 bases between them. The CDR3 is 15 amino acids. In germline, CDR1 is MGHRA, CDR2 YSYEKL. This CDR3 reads CASSQDLGTLHEQYF. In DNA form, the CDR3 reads TGCGCCAGCAGCCAAGATCTTGGGACTCTCCACGAGCAGTACTTC.

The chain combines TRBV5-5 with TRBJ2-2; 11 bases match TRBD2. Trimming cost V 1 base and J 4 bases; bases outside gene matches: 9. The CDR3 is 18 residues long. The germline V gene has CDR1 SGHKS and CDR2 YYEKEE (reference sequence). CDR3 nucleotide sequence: TGTGCCAGCAGCTTGTCGGTAGCGGGAGGGCCGGGCACCGGGGAGCTGTTTTTT. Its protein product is CASSLSVAGGPGTGELFF.

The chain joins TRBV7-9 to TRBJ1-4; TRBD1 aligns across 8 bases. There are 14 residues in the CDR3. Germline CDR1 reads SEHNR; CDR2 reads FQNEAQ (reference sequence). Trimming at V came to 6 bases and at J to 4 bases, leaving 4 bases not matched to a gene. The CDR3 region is CASRYDRGNEKLFF. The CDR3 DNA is TGTGCCAGCAGATACGACAGGGGTAATGAAAAACTGTTTTTT.

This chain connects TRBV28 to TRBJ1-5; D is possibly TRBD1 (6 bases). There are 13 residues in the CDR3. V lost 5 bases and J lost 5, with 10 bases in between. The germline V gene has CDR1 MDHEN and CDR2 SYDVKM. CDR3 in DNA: TGTGCCAGCAGTCATAGGGGGGATCAGCCCCAGCATTTT. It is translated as CASSHRGDQPQHF.

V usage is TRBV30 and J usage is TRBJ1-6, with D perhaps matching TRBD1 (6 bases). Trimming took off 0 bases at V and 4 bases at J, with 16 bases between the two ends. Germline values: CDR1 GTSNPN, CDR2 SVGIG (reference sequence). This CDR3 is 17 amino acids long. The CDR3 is CAWSVGVGGVYNSPLHF. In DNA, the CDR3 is TGTGCCTGGAGTGTCGGGGTCGGGGGCGTATATAATTCACCCCTCCACTTT.

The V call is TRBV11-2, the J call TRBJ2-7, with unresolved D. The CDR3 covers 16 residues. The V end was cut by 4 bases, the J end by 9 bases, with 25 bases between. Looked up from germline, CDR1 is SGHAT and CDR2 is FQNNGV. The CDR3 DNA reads TGTGCCAGCAGCTCAATTCAAGGATTACGTAATTATGGGCAGTACTTC. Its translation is CASSSIQGLRNYGQYF.

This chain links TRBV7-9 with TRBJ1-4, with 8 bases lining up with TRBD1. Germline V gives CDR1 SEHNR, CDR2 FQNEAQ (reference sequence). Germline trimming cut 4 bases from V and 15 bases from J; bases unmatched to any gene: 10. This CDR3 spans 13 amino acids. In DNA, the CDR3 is TGTGCCAGCAGCTCGAACGGACAGGGAGGAATGTTTTTT. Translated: CASSSNGQGGMFF.

For the CDR3, the DNA is TGTGCCAGCAGCCTCAGGGGTCGAGACTATGGCTACACCTTC. It specifies CASSLRGRDYGYTF. The gene calls are TRBV7-2 and TRBJ1-2, with D perhaps matching TRBD1 (6 bases). Germline CDR1 SGHTA, CDR2 FQGNSA. Deletions cut 5 bases from V and 3 bases from J, with 13 bases between. The CDR3 consists of 14 residues.

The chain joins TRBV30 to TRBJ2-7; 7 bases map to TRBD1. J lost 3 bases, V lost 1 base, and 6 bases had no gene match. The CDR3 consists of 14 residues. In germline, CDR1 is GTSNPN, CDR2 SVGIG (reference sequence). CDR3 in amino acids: CAWSGDREIYEQYF. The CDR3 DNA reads TGTGCCTGGAGTGGAGACAGGGAAATCTACGAGCAGTACTTC.

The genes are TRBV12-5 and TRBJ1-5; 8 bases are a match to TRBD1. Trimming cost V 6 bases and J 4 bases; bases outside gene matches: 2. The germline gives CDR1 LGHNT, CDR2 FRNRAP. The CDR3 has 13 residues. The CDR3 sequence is CASGDRVNQPQHF. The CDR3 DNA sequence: TGTGCTAGTGGGGACAGGGTGAATCAGCCCCAGCATTTT.

This CDR3 reads CASSTDPVYNEQFF. CDR3 nucleotide sequence: TGTGCCAGCAGCACGGACCCGGTCTACAATGAGCAGTTCTTC. This chain uses TRBV7-2 with TRBJ2-1; D unclear. The CDR3 length is 14 residues. V lost 5 bases and J lost 3, with 11 bases in between. In germline, CDR1 is SGHTA, CDR2 FQGNSA.

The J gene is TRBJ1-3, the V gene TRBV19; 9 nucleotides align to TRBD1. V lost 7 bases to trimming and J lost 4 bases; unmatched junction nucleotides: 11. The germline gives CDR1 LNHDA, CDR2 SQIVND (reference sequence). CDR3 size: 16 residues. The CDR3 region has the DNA TGTGCCAGTATCTCCCGGGACAGGGCTTCGGGAAACACCATATATTTT. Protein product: CASISRDRASGNTIYF.

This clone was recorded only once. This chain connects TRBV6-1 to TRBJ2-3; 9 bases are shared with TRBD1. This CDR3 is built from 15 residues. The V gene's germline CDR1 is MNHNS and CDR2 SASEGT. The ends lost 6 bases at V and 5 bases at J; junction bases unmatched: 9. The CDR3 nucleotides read TGTGCCAGCAGCGCCGACAGGGGGAGGGTAGATACGCAGTATTTT. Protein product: CASSADRGRVDTQYF.

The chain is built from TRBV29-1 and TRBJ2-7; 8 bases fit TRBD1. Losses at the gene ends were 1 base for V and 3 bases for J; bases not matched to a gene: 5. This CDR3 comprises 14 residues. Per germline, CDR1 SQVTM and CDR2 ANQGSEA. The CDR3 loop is CSVEARGRGYEQYF. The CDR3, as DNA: TGCAGCGTTGAAGCCAGGGGGCGAGGCTACGAGCAGTACTTC.

This CDR3 is CASSLEGRYHNEQFF. As DNA, the CDR3 is TGTGCCAGCAGCTTAGAAGGACGGTATCACAATGAGCAGTTCTTC. The chain joins TRBV11-3 to TRBJ2-1; D remains unclear. V shed 0 bases and J shed 5 bases, with 11 bases lying between them. The CDR3 has 15 amino acids. Germline-derived CDR1 and CDR2 are SGHNT and YENEEA.

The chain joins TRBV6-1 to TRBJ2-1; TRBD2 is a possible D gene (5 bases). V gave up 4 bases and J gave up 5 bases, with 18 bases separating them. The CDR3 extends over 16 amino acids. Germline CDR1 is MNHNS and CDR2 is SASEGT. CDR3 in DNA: TGTGCCAGCAGTGTTGAGGGCCCTGGCCGTCACAATGAGCAGTTCTTC. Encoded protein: CASSVEGPGRHNEQFF.

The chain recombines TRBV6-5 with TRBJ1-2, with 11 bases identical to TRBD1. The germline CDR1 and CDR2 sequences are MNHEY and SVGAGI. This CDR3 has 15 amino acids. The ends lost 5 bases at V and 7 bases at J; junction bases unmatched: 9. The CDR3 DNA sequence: TGTGCCAGCAGTAGCTGGACAGGGGGCACTGGTGGCTACACCTTC. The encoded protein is CASSSWTGGTGGYTF.

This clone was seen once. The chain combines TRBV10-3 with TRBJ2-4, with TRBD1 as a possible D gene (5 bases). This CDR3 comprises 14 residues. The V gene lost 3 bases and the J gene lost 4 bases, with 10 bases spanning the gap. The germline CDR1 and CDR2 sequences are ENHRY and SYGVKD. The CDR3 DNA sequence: TGTGCCATCAGTGAATCAGGGTTAAAAAACATTCAGTACTTC. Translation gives CAISESGLKNIQYF.

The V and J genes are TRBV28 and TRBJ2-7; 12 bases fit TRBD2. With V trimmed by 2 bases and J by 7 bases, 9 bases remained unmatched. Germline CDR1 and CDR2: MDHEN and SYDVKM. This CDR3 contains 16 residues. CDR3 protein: CASSLNPSGRAGEQYF. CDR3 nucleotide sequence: TGTGCCAGCAGTTTAAATCCTAGCGGGAGGGCCGGAGAGCAGTACTTC.

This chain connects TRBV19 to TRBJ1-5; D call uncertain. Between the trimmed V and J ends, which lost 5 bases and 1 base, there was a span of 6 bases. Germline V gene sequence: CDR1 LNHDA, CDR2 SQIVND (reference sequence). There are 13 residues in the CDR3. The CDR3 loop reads CASSWGSNQPQHF. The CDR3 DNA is TGTGCCAGTAGTTGGGGAAGCAATCAGCCCCAGCATTTT.

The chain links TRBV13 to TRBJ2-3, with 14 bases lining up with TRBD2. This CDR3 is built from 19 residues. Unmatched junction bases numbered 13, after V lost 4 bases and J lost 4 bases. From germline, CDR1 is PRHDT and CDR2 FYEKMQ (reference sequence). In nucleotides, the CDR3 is TGTGCCAGCAGCTCCCCAACGACTAGCGGGGGGGCGCTGGCAGATACGCAGTATTTT. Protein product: CASSSPTTSGGALADTQYF.